The clone carrying this T cell receptor (beta chain) showed up many times. The antigen is undetermined. The sample is drawn from a study of Graves' ophthalmopathy and Graves' hyperthyroidism. Study-level findings and limits: Cross-validated, the 13-signature model showed 87.88%/81.08% sensitivity/specificity, and 80%/75% in the test set.

CDR3 length equals 14 residues. Trimming took off 7 bases at V and 1 base at J, with 14 bases between the two ends. From germline, CDR1 is SGHAT and CDR2 FQNNGV. Ineligible for inclusion were patients with other autoimmune diseases, uncontrolled infections, pregnancy or lactation. Isolation of PBMCs was performed using about 9 ml of fresh peripheral blood. Amplification targeted the TCR beta CDR3 regions, with RNA transcripts as the source material. RT-PCR with HTBI primers came first, then second-round multiplex PCR. Via MiXCR, TCRdb re-called the multiplex PCR reads, giving one row per CDR3 protein. The data show about 620,000 distinct CDR3 sequences, about a fifth seen once.

This clonotype was obtained from a young woman with stable Graves' hyperthyroidism. Some clones in this sample may be carry-over from other donors' samples. Sequenced sample: peripheral blood. This rearrangement joins TRBV11-2 to TRBJ2-7; the D is unclear. CDR3 DNA: TGTGCCAGCACCAGGACGACACCTTCCTACGAGCAGTACTTC. Encoded protein: CASTRTTPSYEQYF.